One sample yielded the 26 T cell receptor beta chains listed below, sequenced in a study of T cell responses to AZD1222 COVID-19 vaccine. Profiling relied on immunoSEQ multiplex PCR, and the TCRdb table lists in-frame clones only, not all of them. The sample contains approximately 70,000 clones, 88% of which appear only once. The source material was peripheral blood, sampled 28 days after the second dose of the MenACWY control vaccine. These receptors were obtained from an adult who received the MenACWY meningococcal vaccine as a control.

The rearrangement links TRBV3-1 (or the pseudogene TRBV3-2) to TRBJ2-7; no clear D. The CDR3 is 15 amino acids. CDR1 is LGHDT and CDR2 is YNNKEL in the germline V gene (reference sequence). V was shortened by 3 bases and J by 1 base, with 13 bases between the two germline ends. The CDR3 region is CASSHVDQPSYEQYF. CDR3 nucleotides: TGTGCCAGCAGCCATGTCGACCAACCGTCCTACGAGCAGTACTTC.

The V call is TRBV19, the J call TRBJ1-1, with D tentatively TRBD1 (5 bases). Trimming took 1 base from V and 4 from J, leaving 10 bases between them. The CDR3 runs 14 residues. Germline V CDR1 and CDR2: LNHDA, SQIVND (reference sequence). The CDR3 sequence: CASSIGAGLTEAFF. The DNA of the CDR3 is TGTGCCAGTAGTATAGGGGCAGGGCTCACTGAAGCTTTCTTT. The entire variable domain, with the rest obtained from reference TRBV19 and TRBJ1-1, is as follows: DGGITQSPKYLFRKEGQNVTLSCEQNLNHDAMYWYRQDPGQGLRLIYYSQIVNDFQKGDIAEGYSVSREKKESFPLTVTSAQKNPTAFYLCASSIGAGLTEAFFGQGTRLTVV.

J is TRBJ1-5 and V is TRBV19; 10 bases are a match to TRBD1. The CDR3 is 14 amino acids. Germline lookup yields CDR1 LNHDA and CDR2 SQIVND (reference sequence). V was clipped by 4 bases and J by 6 bases; unmatched bases: 3. The CDR3 sequence is CASSTDRGPQPQHF. In DNA, the CDR3 is TGTGCCAGTAGTACTGACAGGGGGCCTCAGCCCCAGCATTTT.

This clone was seen only a few times. The chain recombines TRBV28 with TRBJ1-5, with D maybe TRBD1 (5 bases). Trimming stripped 2 bases from V and 6 bases from J, with 11 bases between. Germline CDR1 and CDR2: MDHEN and SYDVKM. This CDR3 comprises 14 residues. The CDR3 DNA sequence: TGTGCCAGCAGTTTAGTCAGGGAGGGTCAGCCCCAGCATTTT. Residues: CASSLVREGQPQHF.

This chain joins TRBV27 and TRBJ1-2; D gene uncertain. CDR3 length: 14 residues. V was shortened by 7 bases and J by 7 bases, with 19 bases between the two germline ends. The germline CDR1 and CDR2 sequences are MNHEY and SMNVEV (reference sequence). The CDR3 nucleotides read TGTGCCAGCACCCTCAAAATCGGGTTGGGTGGCTACACCTTC. This gives the protein CASTLKIGLGGYTF.

This rearrangement joins TRBV6-5 to TRBJ1-1; D is possibly TRBD1 (5 bases). V gave up 4 bases and J gave up 10 bases, with 22 bases separating them. CDR3 size: 15 residues. The V gene's germline CDR1 is MNHEY and CDR2 SVGAGI. CDR3 amino acids: CASSSSPGSGALAFF. CDR3 sequence (DNA): TGTGCCAGCAGTTCGTCGCCGGGCTCCGGGGCATTAGCTTTCTTT.

Concerning this clone: An end of the junction differs from the germline gene, which may be a read error. The V and J genes are TRBV14 and TRBJ2-5; 7 nucleotides agree with TRBD2. The CDR3 is 15 amino acids. Per the germline V gene, CDR1 is SGHDN and CDR2 is FVKESK. CDR3 sequence reads: CASSQSAGVQKTQYF. The CDR3 DNA reads as TGTGCCAGCAGCCAATCTGCGGGAGTCCAAAAGACCCAGTACTTC.

This chain uses TRBV2 with TRBJ2-2, with 7 bases lining up with TRBD1. V lost 5 bases to trimming and J lost 5 bases; unmatched junction nucleotides: 11. Germline assignment: CDR1 SNHLY and CDR2 FYNNEI. This CDR3 spans 16 amino acids. CDR3 loop: CASSIDRAQLTGELFF. The DNA of the CDR3 is TGTGCCAGCAGTATTGACAGGGCGCAACTTACCGGGGAGCTGTTTTTT.

V gene TRBV19 combines with J gene TRBJ2-1; D not certain. Germline CDR1 and CDR2: LNHDA and SQIVND (reference sequence). CDR3 length equals 14 residues. V lost 5 bases and J lost 4, with 12 bases in between. As DNA, the CDR3 is TGTGCCAGTAGTTTTCAGACCCTATACAATGAGCAGTTCTTC. This encodes CASSFQTLYNEQFF.

The chain has TRBV2 and TRBJ1-5; tentative D call: TRBD1 (6 bases). V was cut by 11 bases and J by 0 bases, with 14 bases left in between. This CDR3 is built from 14 residues. Per the germline V gene, CDR1 is SNHLY and CDR2 is FYNNEI. Here the CDR3 DNA reads TGTGCCGGGTCGACAGGCAATAGCAATCAGCCCCAGCATTTT. Translated: CAGSTGNSNQPQHF.

The rearrangement joins TRBV5-4 to TRBJ2-5, with D unclear. V dropped 0 bases and J dropped 7 bases, with 13 bases sitting between them. The CDR3 runs to 14 residues. CDR1 and CDR2 from the germline V gene are SGHNT and YYREEE (reference sequence). CDR3 nucleotide sequence: TGTGCCAGCAGCTTGGCCGGGTATTTTGGGACCCAGTACTTC. Amino acid sequence: CASSLAGYFGTQYF.

The chain recombines TRBV6-2 or TRBV6-3 with TRBJ1-1; D is unresolved. The CDR3 spans 14 residues. Trimming removed 6 bases from V and 5 bases from J, with 16 bases in between. Germline V CDR1 and CDR2: MNHEY, SVGEGT. CDR3 sequence reads: CASSREHGGTEAFF. CDR3 nucleotide sequence: TGTGCCAGCAGCCGCGAACACGGTGGAACTGAAGCTTTCTTT.

CDR3 region: CASSSPGEYGYTF. CDR3 DNA: TGTGCCAGCAGTTCCCCGGGAGAGTATGGCTACACCTTC. This chain joins TRBV12-3 or TRBV12-4 and TRBJ1-2, with D unresolved. V dropped 4 bases and J dropped 5 bases, with 11 bases sitting between them. The CDR3 sequence is 13 residues long.

The J gene is TRBJ1-5, the V gene TRBV2; D might be TRBD1 (5 bases). Germline V gene data show CDR1 as SNHLY and CDR2 as FYNNEI. The CDR3 is 15 residues long. Trimming removed 8 bases at V and 3 bases at J, with 17 bases between. The CDR3 here is CASSREGDNNQPQHF. CDR3 bases: TGTGCCAGCTCCAGGGAGGGCGACAACAATCAGCCCCAGCATTTT. Complete variable domain (other parts from reference TRBV2 and TRBJ1-5): EPEVTQTPSHQVTQMGQEVILRCVPISNHLYFYWYRQILGQKVEFLVSFYNNEISEKSEIFDDQFSVERPDGSNFTLKIRSTKLEDSAMYFCASSREGDNNQPQHFGDGTRLSIL.

The V call is TRBV4-3, the J call TRBJ1-4; the match to TRBD1 covers 8 bases. Per germline, CDR1 LGHNA and CDR2 YSLEER. V lost 4 bases and J lost 5; bases outside the gene matches: 6. This CDR3 region has 15 residues. The chain's CDR3 is CASSRGQGLNEKLFF. The CDR3, as DNA: TGCGCCAGCAGCCGAGGACAGGGCTTAAATGAAAAACTGTTTTTT.

V is TRBV5-1 and J is TRBJ1-4; TRBD1 matches 9 bases. Germline CDR1 and CDR2: SGHRS and YFSETQ. Trimming removed 4 bases from V and 8 bases from J; junction bases left unmatched: 6. CDR3 length: 14 residues. The CDR3 DNA reads TGCGCCAGCAGCATGGGACAGGGTGGAGAAAAACTGTTTTTT. Translated, it gives CASSMGQGGEKLFF. The whole variable domain, remainder taken from reference TRBV5-1 and TRBJ1-4, is KAGVTQTPRYLIKTRGQQVTLSCSPISGHRSVSWYQQTPGQGLQFLFEYFSETQRNKGNFPGRFSGRQFSNSRSEMNVSTLELGDSALYLCASSMGQGGEKLFFGSGTQLSVL.

The V gene is TRBV9, the J gene TRBJ2-3; the match to TRBD2 covers 9 bases. The CDR3 loop spans 16 amino acids. V shed 0 bases, J shed 2 bases, and the junction held 4 bases outside the gene matches. Per the germline V gene, CDR1 is SGDLS and CDR2 is YYNGEE. CDR3: CASSVGPSGATDTQYF. DNA of the CDR3: TGTGCCAGCAGCGTAGGACCTAGCGGGGCCACAGATACGCAGTATTTT.

This chain connects TRBV14 to TRBJ1-2; 9 bases fit TRBD1. Germline CDR1 and CDR2: SGHDN and FVKESK. The J segment lost 8 bases and the V segment lost 2 bases, leaving 6 bases of the junction unmatched. The CDR3 is 14 residues long. The CDR3 nucleotides read TGTGCCAGCAGCCAATCACAGGGGGCGGAAGGCTACACCTTC. Translating it yields CASSQSQGAEGYTF.

V usage is TRBV18 and J usage is TRBJ1-2, with D uncertain. V was trimmed by 1 base and J by 0 bases, leaving 12 bases between them. CDR3 length: 16 amino acids. CDR1 KGHSH and CDR2 LQKENI come from the germline V gene. CDR3 nucleotides: TGTGCCAGCTCACCACGATTGGACGGAGCTAACTATGGCTACACCTTC. This gives the protein CASSPRLDGANYGYTF.

The chain joins TRBV2 to TRBJ1-5; possible D gene TRBD1, 6 bases. V was pared by 2 bases and J by 6 bases, with 11 bases between. This CDR3 is built from 14 residues. Germline values: CDR1 SNHLY, CDR2 FYNNEI. The CDR3, as DNA: TGTGCCAGCAGTGAAACAGGGATTAGTCAGCCCCAGCATTTT. This translates into CASSETGISQPQHF. Drawing the rest from reference TRBV2 and TRBJ1-5, the complete variable domain is EPEVTQTPSHQVTQMGQEVILRCVPISNHLYFYWYRQILGQKVEFLVSFYNNEISEKSEIFDDQFSVERPDGSNFTLKIRSTKLEDSAMYFCASSETGISQPQHFGDGTRLSIL.

The chain has TRBV9 and TRBJ1-4; the D gene is possibly TRBD1 (6 bases). The V and J ends lost 4 bases and 4 bases respectively, with 23 bases between them. Per the germline V gene, CDR1 is SGDLS and CDR2 is YYNGEE. The CDR3 is 18 residues long. The CDR3 loop reads CASSPRGAVRGINEKLFF. CDR3 coding DNA: TGTGCCAGCAGCCCCCGGGGGGCGGTCCGTGGGATTAATGAAAAACTGTTTTTT.

The chain joins TRBV2 to TRBJ1-3; D is unresolved. This CDR3 is 15 amino acids long. Germline V gene data show CDR1 as SNHLY and CDR2 as FYNNEI. Trimming stripped 6 bases from V and 2 bases from J, with 14 bases between. The CDR3 protein is CASSPRRQPGNTIYF. CDR3 DNA sequence: TGTGCCAGCAGCCCACGCCGGCAACCTGGAAACACCATATATTTT.

The rearrangement joins TRBV4-1 to TRBJ1-2; TRBD1 aligns across 8 bases. V was clipped by 1 base and J by 5 bases; unmatched bases: 3. This CDR3 contains 14 residues. Germline CDR1 reads MGHRA; CDR2 reads YSYEKL. The CDR3 sequence is CASSQVTGEYGYTF. The DNA for the CDR3 is TGCGCCAGCAGCCAAGTGACAGGGGAATATGGCTACACCTTC.

The chain has TRBV11-2 and TRBJ2-7; D is perhaps TRBD2 (5 bases). The CDR3 covers 14 residues. Germline assignment: CDR1 SGHAT and CDR2 FQNNGV. Trimming pared 5 bases from V and 6 bases from J, leaving 17 bases between. In DNA form, the CDR3 reads TGTGCCAGCAGCCAAAGTCCGGGGTGGGGCGAGCAGTACTTC. It codes for CASSQSPGWGEQYF.

The V gene is TRBV3-1 (or the pseudogene TRBV3-2), the J gene TRBJ2-1, with 13 bases matching TRBD2. Germline loops: CDR1 LGHDT, CDR2 YNNKEL (reference sequence). V lost 0 bases, J lost 7 bases, and 9 bases stayed unmatched. This CDR3 has 18 residues. CDR3 protein: CASSQDAGLAGIENEQFF. In DNA form, the CDR3 reads TGTGCCAGCAGCCAAGATGCGGGACTAGCGGGAATAGAGAATGAGCAGTTCTTC.

This chain uses TRBV4-3 with TRBJ1-1; D not resolved. The ends were cut back, 2 bases at V and 4 bases at J, with 17 bases in the middle. The CDR3 loop spans 16 amino acids. CDR1 and CDR2 from the germline V gene are LGHNA and YSLEER. The CDR3 region has the DNA TGCGCCAGCAGCCAACCCCCCGGAGTAGGAGGCACTGAAGCTTTCTTT. It codes for CASSQPPGVGGTEAFF.